This T cell receptor beta chain was captured in a study of cytomegalovirus exposure and HLA in healthy donors. About the study: Earlier findings included roughly 120 million unique TCR beta sequences obtained from about 180 million T cells.

Researchers ran the PCR with 60 Vbeta and 13 Jbeta primers. In the original analysis: A later analysis tallied some 80 million unique TCR beta chains, 8.5 million to 11 million of them shared. Here immunoSEQ multiplex PCR was the method, and the copy in TCRdb shows in-frame clones only, minus some. V and J calls and clone size come straight from that table; D and trimming were deduced from the DNA. This sample has 95,000 to 100,000 clones; roughly three quarters occur once, and the top ten carry around 4%. Overall study findings and caveats: Later on, a genetic analysis was performed. It linked a missense variant in DCLRE1C with V- and J-gene trimming of TCR beta. Per a later analysis, approximately 16,000 TCR beta sequences showed association with HLA alleles at 0.05 false discovery rate.

Germline CDR1 and CDR2: MDHEN and SYDVKM. V was trimmed by 3 bases and J by 4 bases, leaving 15 bases between them. The CDR3 runs to 15 residues. As concerns this clone: As yet, its antigen is unknown.

V gene TRBV28 combines with J gene TRBJ1-2; the D gene is possibly TRBD1 (5 bases). This receptor was obtained from a man aged 40-55 years in good health and CMV-seronegative. The sequencing input was PBMCs. The CDR3 loop is CASSLGQGSLYGYTF. The CDR3 coding sequence is TGTGCCAGCAGTTTGGGGCAGGGTTCCCTCTATGGCTACACCTTC.